Shown below are 23 T cell receptor beta chains from a single sample sequenced in a study of blood T cell repertoires in COVID-19. Profiled with immunoSEQ multiplex PCR; TCRdb holds only in-frame clones, not every one. The sample has about 200,000 clones, approximately 84% seen once. Source material: peripheral blood. The receptors were sampled from a woman aged 65 to 85 with active or convalescent COVID-19.

In this sample, this clone turned up a few times. The chain couples TRBV7-9 to TRBJ2-7; D is perhaps TRBD1 (5 bases). This CDR3 comprises 16 residues. CDR1 SEHNR and CDR2 FQNEAQ come from the germline V gene (reference sequence). The V end was cut by 6 bases, the J end by 3 bases, with 21 bases between. The CDR3 protein is CASSFDLGAAYYEQYF. CDR3 in DNA: TGTGCCAGCAGTTTTGACCTAGGGGCAGCCTACTACGAGCAGTACTTC. The full variable domain, its missing parts supplied by reference TRBV7-9 and TRBJ2-7, is DTGVSQNPRHKITKRGQNVTFRCDPISEHNRLYWYRQTLGQGPEFLTYFQNEAQLEKSRLLSDRFSAERPKGSFSTLEIQRTEQGDSAMYLCASSFDLGAAYYEQYFGPGTRLTVT.

J is TRBJ2-3 and V is TRBV21-1; the table's D call TRBD1 went unverified against the DNA. TRBV21-1 is deemed a pseudogene. This CDR3 spans 16 amino acids. The CDR3: CASSKTRPPGTDTQYF. CDR3 coding DNA: TGTGCCAGCAGCAAGACCAGGCCTCCCGGCACAGATACGCAGTATTTT.

This clone has more than one count but fewer than ten. This chain connects TRBV4-1 to TRBJ1-6; the D gene is possibly TRBD1 (5 bases). The CDR3 sequence is 15 residues long. CDR1 MGHRA and CDR2 YSYEKL come from the germline V gene. Trimming shortened V by 1 base and J by 9 bases, and 13 bases separated the two germline ends. The CDR3 region has the DNA TGCGCCAGCAGCCAAGGGACAAGGTTGCCTTCACCCCTCCACTTT. Translated: CASSQGTRLPSPLHF.

This chain joins TRBV2 and TRBJ2-3; perhaps TRBD1 as D (6 bases). This CDR3 spans 14 amino acids. The V end lost 6 bases, the J end lost 3 bases, and 13 bases lay between the germline ends. CDR1 SNHLY and CDR2 FYNNEI come from the germline V gene. The DNA for the CDR3 is TGTGCCAGCAGGGTGGGGGCCCAAACAGATACGCAGTATTTT. It translates to CASRVGAQTDTQYF.

The genes are TRBV24-1 and TRBJ1-1; D uncertain. CDR1 is KGHDR and CDR2 is SFDVKD in the germline V gene. The CDR3 length is 14 residues. V was shortened by 7 bases and J by 3 bases, with 14 bases between the two germline ends. CDR3 bases: TGTGCCACCAGGGAATACGGGGAGGACACTGAAGCTTTCTTT. It is translated as CATREYGEDTEAFF.

This chain links TRBV5-5 with TRBJ2-4; 7 bases are a match to TRBD1. The CDR3 runs to 14 residues. V lost 1 base to trimming and J lost 9 bases; unmatched junction nucleotides: 7. Germline V gene lookup returns CDR1 SGHKS and CDR2 YYEKEE (reference sequence). The CDR3 DNA is TGTGCCAGCAGCTTGAGTCAGGGGGTCGGCATTCAGTACTTC. Amino acids: CASSLSQGVGIQYF. Together with reference TRBV5-5 and TRBJ2-4, the CDR3 gives the full variable domain: DAGVTQSPTHLIKTRGQQVTLRCSPISGHKSVSWYQQVLGQGPQFIFQYYEKEERGRGNFPDRFSARQFPNYSSELNVNALLLGDSALYLCASSLSQGVGIQYFGAGTRLSVL.

Notes on this clone: Sequence at one end of the junction differs from germline and may be a read error. V is TRBV6-5 and J is TRBJ1-2; D is unclear. Germline CDR1 and CDR2: MNHEY and SVGAGI. The CDR3 sequence is 11 residues long. The CDR3 is CASSLLSGLPF. DNA for the CDR3: TGTGCCAGCAGTCTACTATCCGGCCTCCCCTTC.

This sequence joins TRBV18 and TRBJ2-2, with 7 bases matching TRBD2. The CDR3 totals 16 residues. The V gene end was trimmed by 3 bases and the J gene end by 6 bases; junction bases not matched to a gene: 10. Germline V CDR1 and CDR2: KGHSH, LQKENI. The DNA for the CDR3 is TGTGCCAGCTCACCCTATGGACTAGGAAGCGCCGGGGAGCTGTTTTTT. Its protein is CASSPYGLGSAGELFF.

The chain couples TRBV28 to TRBJ1-1; 7 nucleotides match TRBD1. CDR3 length: 14 residues. The ends lost 4 bases at V and 4 bases at J; junction bases unmatched: 6. Germline V gene lookup returns CDR1 MDHEN and CDR2 SYDVKM. The CDR3 reads CASSSPGGRTEAFF. As DNA, the CDR3 is TGTGCCAGCAGTTCCCCAGGGGGACGCACTGAAGCTTTCTTT.

V and J are TRBV24-1 and TRBJ2-3, with TRBD1 matching over 10 bases. The CDR3 is 15 residues long. In germline, CDR1 is KGHDR, CDR2 SFDVKD. The V gene end was trimmed by 5 bases and the J gene end by 4 bases; junction bases not matched to a gene: 5. The CDR3 here is CATSAGDRGSDTQYF. The CDR3 bases are TGTGCCACCAGTGCCGGGGACAGGGGCTCAGATACGCAGTATTTT.

The chain carries TRBV2 and TRBJ1-1, with 7 nucleotides matching TRBD1. This CDR3 contains 15 residues. The junction had 6 bases not matched to a gene; V was cut back by 5 bases and J by 0 bases. CDR1 SNHLY and CDR2 FYNNEI come from the germline V gene. CDR3 DNA: TGTGCCAGCAGTTCACAGGGGACATTGAACACTGAAGCTTTCTTT. Its translation: CASSSQGTLNTEAFF.

The chain combines TRBV5-1 with TRBJ2-2, with 9 bases aligning to TRBD2. CDR1 is SGHRS and CDR2 is YFSETQ in the germline V gene. After removal of 3 bases from V and 1 base from J, the junction contained 4 bases not matched to a gene. The CDR3 totals 16 residues. CDR3: CASSSVAGENTGELFF. CDR3 nucleotides: TGCGCCAGCAGCTCTGTAGCGGGAGAGAACACCGGGGAGCTGTTTTTT.

This chain connects TRBV4-1 to TRBJ2-4; TRBD1 is a possible D gene (6 bases). The V end was cut by 5 bases, the J end by 2 bases, with 19 bases between. Germline V gene data show CDR1 as MGHRA and CDR2 as YSYEKL. This CDR3 is 17 amino acids long. CDR3: CASSYDSRDTTKNIQYF. CDR3 nucleotides: TGCGCCAGCAGCTACGACAGCCGGGACACCACCAAAAACATTCAGTACTTC.

The J gene is TRBJ1-1, the V gene TRBV10-3; D not certain. Germline values: CDR1 ENHRY, CDR2 SYGVKD. Deletions cut 2 bases from V and 7 bases from J, with 23 bases between. The CDR3 runs to 17 residues. The DNA for the CDR3 is TGTGCCATCAGTGAGGTCTACTCATCTGGAGGGTACCTTGAAGCTTTCTTT. It translates to CAISEVYSSGGYLEAFF.

Only a few counts were recorded for this clone. The chain has TRBV9 and TRBJ1-4; 11 bases match TRBD1. J was trimmed by 3 bases and V by 7 bases; bases with no gene match: 11. The CDR3 contains 17 residues. The germline gives CDR1 SGDLS, CDR2 YYNGEE. CDR3 DNA: TGTGCCAGCTCAATCGGGACAGGGGGACGGGCTAATGAAAAACTGTTTTTT. As protein: CASSIGTGGRANEKLFF.

The J gene is TRBJ2-1, the V gene TRBV11-2; no definite D call. The CDR3 is made up of 15 amino acids. Germline V gives CDR1 SGHAT, CDR2 FQNNGV. Trimming took off 5 bases at V and 5 bases at J, with 16 bases between the two ends. CDR3 amino acids: CASSPLRSRNNEQFF. In DNA form, the CDR3 reads TGTGCCAGCAGCCCCCTTCGGAGCCGTAACAATGAGCAGTTCTTC.

This rearrangement joins TRBV27 to TRBJ2-7; possible D gene TRBD2, 7 bases. V shed 5 bases and J shed 7 bases, with 18 bases lying between them. Germline V CDR1 and CDR2: MNHEY, SMNVEV (reference sequence). There are 14 residues in the CDR3. The CDR3 sequence is CASSITGTGGEQYF. The DNA for the CDR3 is TGTGCCAGCAGTATAACAGGGACGGGAGGTGAGCAGTACTTC.

This chain links TRBV6-5 with TRBJ1-1; D gene unclear. CDR3 length equals 12 residues. V was clipped by 9 bases and J by 3 bases, with 11 bases between them. Germline loops: CDR1 MNHEY, CDR2 SVGAGI. The CDR3 protein is CASFREDTEAFF. CDR3 in DNA: TGTGCCAGTTTTCGTGAGGACACTGAAGCTTTCTTT.

The V gene is TRBV12-2, the J gene TRBJ1-2; TRBD1, as called in the table, went unchecked against the DNA. TRBV12-2 is recorded as a pseudogene. The CDR3 length is 17 residues. The CDR3 nucleotides are TGTGCAAGTCGCTTAGACCTAAGCCGGGACATAAACTATGGCTACACCTTC. As protein: CASRLDLSRDINYGYTF.

The V and J genes are TRBV7-9 and TRBJ1-4; 7 bases match TRBD1. From germline, CDR1 is SEHNR and CDR2 FQNEAQ (reference sequence). CDR3 size: 14 residues. With V trimmed by 6 bases and J by 7 bases, 8 bases remained unmatched. The CDR3 loop reads CASSYTGVVEKLFF. The DNA for the CDR3 is TGTGCCAGCAGTTATACAGGGGTCGTTGAAAAACTGTTTTTT.

This clone came up once. This may be a read error, as it is one base from a much larger clone. The sample carries other DNA sequences with the same CDR3. This sequence joins TRBV18 and TRBJ2-5; no reliable D call. V was pared by 3 bases and J by 1 base, with 6 bases between. Looked up from germline, CDR1 is KGHSH and CDR2 is LQKENI. The CDR3 length is 13 residues. CDR3 coding DNA: TGTGCCAGCTCACCGGGCCTCCAAGAGACCCAGTACTTC. Translating gives CASSPGLQETQYF.

The gene calls are TRBV6-5 and TRBJ1-2, with TRBD1 as a possible D gene (5 bases). Germline loops: CDR1 MNHEY, CDR2 SVGAGI. The CDR3 has 14 amino acids. V lost 0 bases to trimming and J lost 8 bases, with 13 bases between them. The CDR3 bases are TGTGCCAGCAGTTACTCGGGGGGGGAAAGAGGCTACACCTTC. Protein sequence: CASSYSGGERGYTF.

The CDR3 reads CASSLSTSGSGEQFF. As DNA, the CDR3 is TGTGCCAGCAGTTTGTCGACTAGCGGGAGTGGTGAGCAGTTCTTC. The rearrangement uses TRBV28 and TRBJ2-1; 12 nucleotides align to TRBD2. V was pared by 3 bases and J by 9 bases, with 6 bases of the junction left unmatched. The CDR3 is 15 amino acids. Germline-derived CDR1 and CDR2 are MDHEN and SYDVKM. Full variable domain (missing parts from reference TRBV28 and TRBJ2-1): DVKVTQSSRYLVKRTGEKVFLECVQDMDHENMFWYRQDPGLGLRLIYFSYDVKMKEKGDIPEGYSVSREKKERFSLILESASTNQTSMYLCASSLSTSGSGEQFFGPGTRLTVL.